This TCR beta chain was captured in a study of shared clonotypes between healthy human individuals. As defined, naive CD8 cells were CD45RO-negative and positively selected for CCR7, with terminally differentiated effector memory CD45RA+ cells excluded. The method was immunoSEQ multiplex PCR; TCRdb's version includes in-frame clones alone and lacks a portion of them. The data show over 2 million clones, roughly 94% seen once. This CDR3 region has 14 residues. Germline V CDR1 and CDR2: MDHEN, SYDVKM. Trimming shortened V by 2 bases and J by 4 bases, and 11 bases separated the two germline ends. The TCR sequence derives from a young man in good health. Sequencing was performed on naive CD8+ T cells sorted from blood. The J gene is TRBJ1-2, the V gene TRBV28; no definite D call. The CDR3 loop is CASSLEPGGYGYTF. CDR3 nucleotides: TGTGCCAGCAGTTTAGAGCCCGGCGGCTATGGCTACACCTTC.